This T cell receptor beta chain is from a study of shared clonotypes between healthy human individuals. Overall study: The people who gave samples were two women and a few men aged 18 to 49. Findings and caveats of the study: Researchers sampled blood only, noting tissue repertoires likely differ. Clonotype sharing among donors was expected to depend on sequencing depth. The donor pool, a small one, limited the genetic and exposure-history diversity represented.

CDR1 and CDR2 (germline): SQVTM, ANQGSEA. The CDR3 contains 16 residues. Trimming removed 1 base from V and 0 bases from J; junction bases left unmatched: 7. Here immunoSEQ multiplex PCR was the method, and the copy in TCRdb shows in-frame clones only, minus some. The sample records about 480,000 clones, almost 80% being singletons. As regards this clone: Its antigen remains unidentified.

V and J are TRBV29-1 and TRBJ2-3, with 7 positions matching TRBD1. This sequence originates from a woman aged 40 to 55 in good health. Some clones in this sample may be carry-over from other donors' samples. The source material was PBMCs. The DNA for the CDR3 is TGCAGCGTTGAAGTGATGGACAGGCGTAGCACAGATACGCAGTATTTT. It is translated as CSVEVMDRRSTDTQYF.